This T cell receptor beta chain is drawn from a study of shared clonotypes between healthy human individuals. TCRdb's copy holds only in-frame clones and misses some; the assay was immunoSEQ multiplex PCR. The sample has approximately 640,000 clones, approximately 75% seen once. CDR1 is SGHRS and CDR2 is YFSETQ in the germline V gene. The CDR3 is made up of 14 amino acids. V was pared by 4 bases and J by 0 bases, with 11 bases between. This chain connects TRBV5-1 to TRBJ2-7; D call uncertain. The source of this sequence is a woman in her 30s in good health. The sequencing sample was made of memory CD4+ T cells sorted from blood. Subset defined: CD45RA-negative fraction. The CDR3 is CASSKTRSSYEQYF. The CDR3 DNA reads TGCGCCAGCAGCAAGACTCGGAGCTCCTACGAGCAGTACTTC.